The clone carrying this T cell receptor beta chain came up many times. Its cognate antigen is unknown. The record originates from a study of T cells in Graves' hyperthyroidism and ophthalmopathy. Overall study context: Before treatment of any kind, peripheral blood was taken at initial diagnosis. Study-level findings and limits: The model forecast ophthalmopathy, anticipating it by a median about 6.5 months before onset. Among clonotypes expanded in thyroid above 0.001, most were also found in blood.

The CDR3 regions of TCR beta were amplified from RNA transcripts. During a first-round RT-PCR of the TCR CDR3, the HTBI primer set was used. TCRdb re-derived calls from the multiplex PCR reads in MiXCR, one entry per CDR3 protein. Among about 420,000 distinct CDR3 sequences listed, more than 15% were seen once. Germline V lookup: CDR1 DFQATT, CDR2 SNEGSKA (reference sequence). The CDR3 has 12 residues. V was shortened by 2 bases and J by 3 bases, with 7 bases between the two germline ends. Those with hyperthyroidism were 18 to 65 years old, newly diagnosed, and ill for under 2 months. The rearrangement links TRBV20-1 to TRBJ1-1, with D uncertain. The clonotype comes from a woman under 30 with Graves' hyperthyroidism. Sequencing input: blood. CDR3: CSARLGYTEAFF. DNA for the CDR3: TGCAGTGCTAGATTGGGCTACACTGAAGCTTTCTTT.